Included here is one T cell receptor (beta chain) sequence, with context. Antigen unknown. The data belong to a study of vaccination and CD4 T cells after COVID-19. Study summary: Timing of post-vaccine sample collection was a median about 76 days after dose two, with a range of 14 to 241. Overlapping spike peptides of SARS-CoV-2, HCoV-NL63, HCoV-OC43 and HCoV-229E were used, and cells were stimulated with them. General study points: Convalescent patients' clones that were vaccine-specific were spike mono-reactive in 304 of 307 cases.

Germline lookup yields CDR1 SGHTA and CDR2 FQGNSA. This CDR3 is built from 11 residues. V gave up 1 base and J gave up 9 bases, with 4 bases separating them. Sequenced with the Oncomine TCR Beta short-read assay was DNA taken from cultured CD4+ T cells. A single record per CDR3 protein comes from TCRdb applying MiXCR to the PCR reads. The sample includes roughly 20,000 distinct CDR3 sequences, 51% of them seen just once. Time point described: late sampling 161 to 241 days after vaccination in a few convalescent patients. Documented treatment: approximately nine-day PBMC culture with coronavirus spike peptide pools or control peptides (ViraFEST assay).

The specimen was CD4+ T cells from blood, cultured in vitro, collected about 7 months after SARS-CoV-2 vaccination. The receptor comes from a human donor who had recovered from COVID-19. The chain combines TRBV7-2 with TRBJ1-3; D not resolved. CDR3 nucleotide sequence: TGTGCCAGCAGCTTAGGGGGCACCATATATTTT. Protein product: CASSLGGTIYF. Drawing the rest from reference TRBV7-2 and TRBJ1-3, the complete variable domain is GAGVSQSPSNKVTEKGKDVELRCDPISGHTALYWYRQSLGQGLEFLIYFQGNSAPDKSGLPSDRFSAERTGGSVSTLTIQRTQQEDSAVYLCASSLGGTIYFGEGSWLTVV.